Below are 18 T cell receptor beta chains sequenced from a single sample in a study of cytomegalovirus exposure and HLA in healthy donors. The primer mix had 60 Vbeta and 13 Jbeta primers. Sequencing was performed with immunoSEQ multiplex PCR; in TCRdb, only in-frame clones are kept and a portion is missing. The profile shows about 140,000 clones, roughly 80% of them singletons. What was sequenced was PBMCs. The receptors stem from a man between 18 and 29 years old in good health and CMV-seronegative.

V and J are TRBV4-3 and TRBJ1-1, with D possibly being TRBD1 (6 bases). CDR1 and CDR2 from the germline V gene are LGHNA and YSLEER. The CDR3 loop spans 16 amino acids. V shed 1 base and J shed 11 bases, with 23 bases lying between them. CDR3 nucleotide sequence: TGCGCCAGCAGCCAAGTACCGGGACATACGCTTCTTTCTGCTTTCTTT. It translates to CASSQVPGHTLLSAFF.

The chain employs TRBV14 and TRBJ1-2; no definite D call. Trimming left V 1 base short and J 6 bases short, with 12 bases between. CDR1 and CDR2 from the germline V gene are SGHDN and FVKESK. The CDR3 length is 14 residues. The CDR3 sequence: CASSQVSHYDGYTF. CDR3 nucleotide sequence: TGTGCCAGCAGCCAAGTCTCCCACTACGATGGCTACACCTTC.

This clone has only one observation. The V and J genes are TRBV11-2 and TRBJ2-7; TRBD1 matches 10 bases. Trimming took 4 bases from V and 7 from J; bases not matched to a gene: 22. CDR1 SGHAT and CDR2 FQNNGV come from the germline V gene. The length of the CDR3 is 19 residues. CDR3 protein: CASSSYFPGQGRRTREQYF. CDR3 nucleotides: TGTGCCAGCAGCTCTTATTTCCCGGGACAGGGGCGCAGGACGCGGGAGCAGTACTTC.

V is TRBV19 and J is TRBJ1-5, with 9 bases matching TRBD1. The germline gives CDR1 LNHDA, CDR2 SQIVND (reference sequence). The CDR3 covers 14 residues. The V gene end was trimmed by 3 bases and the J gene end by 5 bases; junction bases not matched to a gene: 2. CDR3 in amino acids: CASSMGQGYQPQHF. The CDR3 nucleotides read TGTGCCAGTAGTATGGGACAGGGTTATCAGCCCCAGCATTTT.

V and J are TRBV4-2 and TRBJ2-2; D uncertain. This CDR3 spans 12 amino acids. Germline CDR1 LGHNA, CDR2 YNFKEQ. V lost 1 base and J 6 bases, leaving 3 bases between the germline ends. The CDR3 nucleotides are TGTGCCAGCAGCCAAGCTCCCGGGGAGCTGTTTTTT. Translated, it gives CASSQAPGELFF.

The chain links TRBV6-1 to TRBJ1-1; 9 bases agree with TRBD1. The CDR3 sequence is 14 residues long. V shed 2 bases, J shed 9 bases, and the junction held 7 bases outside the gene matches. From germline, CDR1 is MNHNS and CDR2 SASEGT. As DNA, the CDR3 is TGTGCCAGCAGTGAAAGCGGGACAGGGAGGAAAGCTTTCTTT. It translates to CASSESGTGRKAFF.

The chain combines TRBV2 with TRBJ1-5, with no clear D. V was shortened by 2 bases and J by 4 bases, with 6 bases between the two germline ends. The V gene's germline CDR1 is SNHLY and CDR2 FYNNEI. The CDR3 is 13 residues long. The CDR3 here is CASSESLNQPQHF. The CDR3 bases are TGTGCCAGCAGTGAATCGCTAAATCAGCCCCAGCATTTT. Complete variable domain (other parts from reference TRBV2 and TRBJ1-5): EPEVTQTPSHQVTQMGQEVILRCVPISNHLYFYWYRQILGQKVEFLVSFYNNEISEKSEIFDDQFSVERPDGSNFTLKIRSTKLEDSAMYFCASSESLNQPQHFGDGTRLSIL.

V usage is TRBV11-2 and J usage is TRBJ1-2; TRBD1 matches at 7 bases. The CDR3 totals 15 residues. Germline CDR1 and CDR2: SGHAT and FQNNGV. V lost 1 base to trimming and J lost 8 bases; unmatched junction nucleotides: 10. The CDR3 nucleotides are TGTGCCAGCAGCTTAGGCCCCCAGACAGGGTTCGGCTACACCTTC. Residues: CASSLGPQTGFGYTF. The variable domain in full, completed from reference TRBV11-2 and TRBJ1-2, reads EAGVAQSPRYKIIEKRQSVAFWCNPISGHATLYWYQQILGQGPKLLIQFQNNGVVDDSQLPKDRFSAERLKGVDSTLKIQPAKLEDSAVYLCASSLGPQTGFGYTFGSGTRLTVV.

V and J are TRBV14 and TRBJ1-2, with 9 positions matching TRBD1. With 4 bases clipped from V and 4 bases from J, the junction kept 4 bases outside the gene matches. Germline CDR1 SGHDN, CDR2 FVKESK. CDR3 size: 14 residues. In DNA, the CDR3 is TGTGCCAGCAGCCGAGACAGGGGGGCCTATGGCTACACCTTC. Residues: CASSRDRGAYGYTF.

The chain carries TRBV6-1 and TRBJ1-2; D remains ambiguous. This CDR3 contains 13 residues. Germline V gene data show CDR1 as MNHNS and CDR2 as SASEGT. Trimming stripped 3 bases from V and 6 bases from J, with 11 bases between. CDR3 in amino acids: CASSDPGGNGYTF. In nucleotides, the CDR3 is TGTGCCAGCAGTGACCCGGGAGGAAATGGCTACACCTTC.

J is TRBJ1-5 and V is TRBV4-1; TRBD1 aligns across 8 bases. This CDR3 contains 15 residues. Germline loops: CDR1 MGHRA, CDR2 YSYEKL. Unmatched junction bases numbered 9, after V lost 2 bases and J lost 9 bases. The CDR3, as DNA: TGCGCCAGCAGCCAATACAGGACAGGGAATTCGCCCCAGCATTTT. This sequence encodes CASSQYRTGNSPQHF.

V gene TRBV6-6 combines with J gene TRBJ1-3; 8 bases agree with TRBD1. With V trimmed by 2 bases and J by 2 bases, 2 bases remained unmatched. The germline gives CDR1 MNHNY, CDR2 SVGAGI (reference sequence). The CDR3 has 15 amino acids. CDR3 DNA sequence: TGTGCCAGCAGTTACACGGACAGGGCTGGAAACACCATATATTTT. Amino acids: CASSYTDRAGNTIYF.

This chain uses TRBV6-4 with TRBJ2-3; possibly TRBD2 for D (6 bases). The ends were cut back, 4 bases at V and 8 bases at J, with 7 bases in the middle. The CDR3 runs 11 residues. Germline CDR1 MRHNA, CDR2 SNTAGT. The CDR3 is CASSAGSTQYF. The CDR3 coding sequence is TGTGCCAGCAGTGCCGGGAGTACGCAGTATTTT.

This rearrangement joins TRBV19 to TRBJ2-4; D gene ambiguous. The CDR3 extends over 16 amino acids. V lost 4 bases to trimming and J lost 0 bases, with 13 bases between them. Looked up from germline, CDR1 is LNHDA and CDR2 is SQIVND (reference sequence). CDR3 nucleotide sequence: TGTGCCAGTAGTAGCCGACTGCATCTAGCCAAAAACATTCAGTACTTC. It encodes CASSSRLHLAKNIQYF.

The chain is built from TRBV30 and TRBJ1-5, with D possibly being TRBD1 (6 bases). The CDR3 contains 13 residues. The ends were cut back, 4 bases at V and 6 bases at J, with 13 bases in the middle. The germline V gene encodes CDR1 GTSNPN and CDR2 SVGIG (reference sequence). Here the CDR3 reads CAWTRGSGQPQHF. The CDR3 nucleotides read TGTGCCTGGACCAGGGGAAGCGGTCAGCCCCAGCATTTT.

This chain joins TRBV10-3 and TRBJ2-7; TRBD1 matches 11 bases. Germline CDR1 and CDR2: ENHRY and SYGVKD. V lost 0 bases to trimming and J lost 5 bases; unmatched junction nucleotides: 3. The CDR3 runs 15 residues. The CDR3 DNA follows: TGTGCCATCAGTGAGTCCGGACAGGGGGCCAACGAGCAGTACTTC. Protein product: CAISESGQGANEQYF.

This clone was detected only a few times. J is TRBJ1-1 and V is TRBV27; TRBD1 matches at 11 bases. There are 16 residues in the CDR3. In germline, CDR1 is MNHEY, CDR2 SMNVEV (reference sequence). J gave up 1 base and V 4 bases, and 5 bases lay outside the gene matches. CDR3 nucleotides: TGTGCCAGCAGTTCGGACAGGGGGCGGGGGAACACTGAAGCTTTCTTT. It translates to CASSSDRGRGNTEAFF.

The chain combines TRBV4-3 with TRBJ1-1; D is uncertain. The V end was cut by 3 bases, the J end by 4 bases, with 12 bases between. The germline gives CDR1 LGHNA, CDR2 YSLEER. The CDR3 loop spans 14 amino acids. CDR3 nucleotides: TGCGCCAGCAGCCAGTCAGAGGGAGGCACTGAAGCTTTCTTT. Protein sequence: CASSQSEGGTEAFF.